These 5 T cell receptor beta chains were sequenced from one sample in a study of T cell clones after liver transplantation (dated by TCRdb to about 2019). Library prep was done by the immunoSEQ multiplex PCR assay. The source is immuneACCESS, and TCRdb retained only in-frame sequences with V and J called. Part of the clones is not carried over; for the studies checked, unresolved V genes explain less than half of this, and the remainder is unexplained. This sample gives 65,000 to 80,000 clones in total; over 80% of them show up just once. Together, the top ten hold 2.5% to 3.5% of the sample. The sample consisted of CD4+ T cells from blood, taken at the 22-month timepoint. The source is a human patient who received a liver transplant. After a transplant, the graft donor may have provided part of the T cells.

The CDR3 is CATSRGTGGKVSYNSPLHF. DNA of the CDR3: TGTGCCACCAGCAGAGGCACAGGGGGGAAGGTATCCTATAATTCACCCCTCCACTTT. The chain is built from TRBV15 and TRBJ1-6; 8 nucleotides match TRBD1. The V gene end was trimmed by 1 base and the J gene end by 1 base; junction bases not matched to a gene: 9. Germline V lookup: CDR1 LNHNV, CDR2 YYDKDF (reference sequence). This CDR3 comprises 19 residues. Full variable domain (remainder filled in from reference TRBV15 and TRBJ1-6): DAMVIQNPRYQVTQFGKPVTLSCSQTLNHNVMYWYQQKSSQAPKLLFHYYDKDFNNEADTPDNFQSRRPNTSFCFLDIRSPGLGDTAMYLCATSRGTGGKVSYNSPLHFGNGTRLTVT.

This clone was counted only a few times. The rearrangement links TRBV30 to TRBJ2-2; possible D gene TRBD2, 6 bases. The CDR3 loop spans 14 amino acids. Germline CDR1 is GTSNPN and CDR2 is SVGIG (reference sequence). V was clipped by 4 bases and J by 0 bases, with 9 bases between them. The CDR3 DNA follows: TGTGCCTGGATGGACTACGCGAACACCGGGGAGCTGTTTTTT. Protein product: CAWMDYANTGELFF. The full variable domain, rest sourced from reference TRBV30 and TRBJ2-2, is SQTIHQWPATLVQPVGSPLSLECTVEGTSNPNLYWYRQAAGRGLQLLFYSVGIGQISSEVPQNLSASRPQDRQFILSSKKLLLSDSGFYLCAWMDYANTGELFFGEGSRLTVL.

V gene TRBV7-2 combines with J gene TRBJ2-1; 9 bases match TRBD2. Germline loops: CDR1 SGHTA, CDR2 FQGNSA. The CDR3 is made up of 15 amino acids. The junction had 1 base not matched to a gene; V was cut back by 0 bases and J by 4 bases. The CDR3 loop is CASSLARGGYNEQFF. DNA of the CDR3: TGTGCCAGCAGCTTAGCGCGGGGGGGATACAATGAGCAGTTCTTC.

CDR3 loop: CASSPTSGGGSQPQHF. In DNA, the CDR3 is TGTGCCAGCTCTCCTACCTCGGGGGGTGGTAGTCAGCCCCAGCATTTT. The gene calls are TRBV18 and TRBJ1-5; D possibly corresponds to TRBD1 (5 bases). The length of the CDR3 is 16 residues. V dropped 6 bases and J dropped 6 bases, with 21 bases sitting between them. From germline, CDR1 is KGHSH and CDR2 LQKENI. Together with reference TRBV18 and TRBJ1-5, the CDR3 gives the full variable domain: NAGVMQNPRHLVRRRGQEARLRCSPMKGHSHVYWYRQLPEEGLKFMVYLQKENIIDESGMPKERFSAEFPKEGPSILRIQQVVRGDSAAYFCASSPTSGGGSQPQHFGDGTRLSIL.

This clone was recorded once. The V gene is TRBV30, the J gene TRBJ2-1, with D perhaps matching TRBD2 (6 bases). The CDR3 extends over 18 amino acids. The germline CDR1 and CDR2 sequences are GTSNPN and SVGIG (reference sequence). V was shortened by 0 bases and J by 7 bases, with 25 bases between the two germline ends. The CDR3 DNA follows: TGTGCCTGGAGTGTCTATACTGGGGACTTTGGTACATCAAATGAGCAGTTCTTC. This gives the protein CAWSVYTGDFGTSNEQFF.